Presented here are 20 T cell receptor beta chains from one specimen sequenced in a study of cytotoxic CD8 clonotypes in ibrutinib-treated CLL. Sequencing used immunoSEQ multiplex PCR; TCRdb keeps in-frame clones, though not all of them. The profile shows around 91,000 clones, around 84% of them singletons. The sequenced sample was PBMCs, obtained before ibrutinib treatment. These receptors originate from a human donor with chronic lymphocytic leukemia.

This clone has only one observation. The chain recombines TRBV25-1 with TRBJ2-6; TRBD1 aligns across 7 bases. The CDR3 runs 18 residues. Germline CDR1 is MGHDK and CDR2 is SYGVNS. J was trimmed by 0 bases and V by 4 bases; bases with no gene match: 9. CDR3 bases: TGTGCCAGCAGTGCTAGGGGGCCCCCTGTCTCTGGGGCCAACGTCCTGACTTTC. Amino acid sequence: CASSARGPPVSGANVLTF.

The CDR3 region has the DNA TGTGCCAGCAGCCAACTGGCACTCAATGAGCAGTTCTTC. This sequence encodes CASSQLALNEQFF. The chain combines TRBV14 with TRBJ2-1; D gene unclear. This CDR3 spans 13 amino acids. V lost 2 bases and J lost 6, with 8 bases in between. Germline lookup yields CDR1 SGHDN and CDR2 FVKESK. The complete variable domain, with remaining parts taken from reference TRBV14 and TRBJ2-1, reads EAGVTQFPSHSVIEKGQTVTLRCDPISGHDNLYWYRRVMGKEIKFLLHFVKESKQDESGMPNNRFLAERTGGTYSTLKVQPAELEDSGVYFCASSQLALNEQFFGPGTRLTVL.

This clone appeared a single time. The gene calls are TRBV6-6 and TRBJ2-2; maybe TRBD2 (5 bases). Trimming took 5 bases from V and 7 from J, leaving 17 bases between them. Germline lookup yields CDR1 MNHNY and CDR2 SVGAGI (reference sequence). The CDR3 loop spans 15 amino acids. CDR3 sequence (DNA): TGTGCCAGCAGTCCTCGGACTGTTATGGGCGGGGAGCTGTTTTTT. It encodes CASSPRTVMGGELFF.

This chain joins TRBV10-1 and TRBJ2-7; 7 nucleotides line up with TRBD2. V shed 3 bases, J shed 5 bases, and the junction held 7 bases outside the gene matches. The CDR3 has 14 residues. Germline V gene lookup returns CDR1 WNHNN and CDR2 SYGVQD (reference sequence). The CDR3 sequence is CASSDRGSTNEQYF. The CDR3, as DNA: TGCGCCAGCAGTGATCGCGGGAGTACGAACGAGCAGTACTTC.

The rearrangement uses TRBV25-1 and TRBJ1-4, with TRBD1 matching over 8 bases. Looked up from germline, CDR1 is MGHDK and CDR2 is SYGVNS. The CDR3 totals 15 residues. Losses at the gene ends were 6 bases for V and 6 bases for J; bases not matched to a gene: 9. CDR3 amino acids: CASSPTGQVYEKLFF. CDR3 bases: TGTGCCAGCAGCCCTACGGGACAGGTTTATGAAAAACTGTTTTTT.

The table lists this clone with a count of one. J is TRBJ2-1 and V is TRBV6-4; 7 positions match TRBD2. CDR1 is MRHNA and CDR2 is SNTAGT in the germline V gene. CDR3 length equals 15 residues. Trimming took 0 bases from V and 2 from J; bases not matched to a gene: 1. Here the CDR3 reads CASSDSLAAYNEQFF. In DNA form, the CDR3 reads TGTGCCAGCAGTGACTCGCTAGCGGCCTACAATGAGCAGTTCTTC.

The sample holds one count of this clone. The chain combines TRBV4-1 with TRBJ2-7, with a tentative D call TRBD2 (6 bases). The CDR3 totals 14 residues. Germline-derived CDR1 and CDR2 are MGHRA and YSYEKL. The V gene lost 4 bases and the J gene lost 2 bases, with 12 bases spanning the gap. In DNA form, the CDR3 reads TGCGCCAGCAGCCCGGAGGGAGGAACCTACGAGCAGTACTTC. This sequence encodes CASSPEGGTYEQYF.

The chain employs TRBV30 and TRBJ1-1; D not resolved. Germline assignment: CDR1 GTSNPN and CDR2 SVGIG (reference sequence). This CDR3 spans 15 amino acids. V dropped 2 bases and J dropped 3 bases, with 16 bases sitting between them. CDR3 residues: CAWSSRGSWDTEAFF. In DNA form, the CDR3 reads TGTGCCTGGAGTTCCCGGGGTTCGTGGGACACTGAAGCTTTCTTT. Full variable domain (remainder filled in from reference TRBV30 and TRBJ1-1): SQTIHQWPATLVQPVGSPLSLECTVEGTSNPNLYWYRQAAGRGLQLLFYSVGIGQISSEVPQNLSASRPQDRQFILSSKKLLLSDSGFYLCAWSSRGSWDTEAFFGQGTRLTVV.

In its sample, this clone was seen once. This chain uses TRBV7-2 with TRBJ2-1; TRBD2 is a possible D gene (5 bases). V was pared by 4 bases and J by 1 base, with 11 bases between. Per germline, CDR1 SGHTA and CDR2 FQGNSA. This CDR3 has 15 amino acids. The CDR3 spells CASSYGLGSYNEQFF. DNA for the CDR3: TGTGCCAGCAGCTACGGACTCGGATCCTACAATGAGCAGTTCTTC. Combining the CDR3 with reference TRBV7-2 and TRBJ2-1 gives the whole variable domain GAGVSQSPSNKVTEKGKDVELRCDPISGHTALYWYRQSLGQGLEFLIYFQGNSAPDKSGLPSDRFSAERTGGSVSTLTIQRTQQEDSAVYLCASSYGLGSYNEQFFGPGTRLTVL.

A few counts support this clone. The chain employs TRBV2 and TRBJ2-7; 7 nucleotides line up with TRBD2. This CDR3 has 13 amino acids. Germline-derived CDR1 and CDR2 are SNHLY and FYNNEI. Trimming at V came to 8 bases and at J to 5 bases, leaving 9 bases not matched to a gene. This chain's CDR3 is CASQAGGSHEQYF. CDR3 DNA sequence: TGTGCCAGCCAAGCGGGCGGGAGCCACGAGCAGTACTTC.

The J gene is TRBJ1-4, the V gene TRBV18, with a possible D match to TRBD1 (5 bases). The CDR3 sequence is 13 residues long. V lost 3 bases and J lost 4, with 6 bases in between. Looked up from germline, CDR1 is KGHSH and CDR2 is LQKENI. The CDR3 protein is CASSPGGNEKLFF. In DNA form, the CDR3 reads TGTGCCAGCTCACCCGGGGGTAATGAAAAACTGTTTTTT.

The V call is TRBV28, the J call TRBJ1-1, with TRBD1 identical over 12 bases. CDR1 is MDHEN, CDR2 SYDVKM, per germline. CDR3 length equals 14 residues. Unmatched junction bases numbered 6, after V lost 11 bases and J lost 2 bases. DNA of the CDR3: TGTGCCCTGGGACAGGGGGCAGGAAACACTGAAGCTTTCTTT. Its protein is CALGQGAGNTEAFF.

The chain links TRBV19 to TRBJ2-1; D may be TRBD2 (6 bases). The CDR3 runs 16 residues. V lost 6 bases and J 4 bases, leaving 19 bases between the germline ends. CDR1 and CDR2 from the germline V gene are LNHDA and SQIVND (reference sequence). The CDR3 loop is CASRASGSGVYNEQFF. The CDR3 DNA sequence: TGTGCCAGTAGAGCCTCCGGTAGCGGAGTTTACAATGAGCAGTTCTTC.

The rearrangement uses TRBV5-1 and TRBJ2-7, with 9 bases that match TRBD1. The junction had 5 bases not matched to a gene; V was cut back by 4 bases and J by 3 bases. The CDR3 covers 14 residues. Germline V gene data show CDR1 as SGHRS and CDR2 as YFSETQ. The CDR3: CASSTGGSVYEQYF. CDR3 in DNA: TGCGCCAGCAGCACAGGGGGCTCGGTCTACGAGCAGTACTTC.

This clone was detected only a few times. The genes are TRBV9 and TRBJ1-3; D ambiguous. The CDR3 spans 17 residues. Germline-derived CDR1 and CDR2 are SGDLS and YYNGEE. V was cut by 2 bases and J by 0 bases, with 15 bases left in between. CDR3 amino acids: CASSVRPGESSGNTIYF. The CDR3 DNA is TGTGCCAGCAGCGTTCGGCCCGGGGAAAGCTCTGGAAACACCATATATTTT.

J is TRBJ2-3 and V is TRBV7-9, with D possibly being TRBD2 (5 bases). Trimming pared 6 bases from V and 1 base from J, leaving 5 bases between. The CDR3 spans 12 residues. CDR1 and CDR2 (germline): SEHNR, FQNEAQ (reference sequence). CDR3 protein: CASRRGTDTQYF. The CDR3, as DNA: TGTGCCAGCAGGAGGGGCACAGATACGCAGTATTTT.

The rearrangement uses TRBV7-2 and TRBJ2-5; unclear D gene. CDR1 and CDR2 from the germline V gene are SGHTA and FQGNSA. The V and J ends lost 0 bases and 2 bases respectively, with 7 bases between them. This CDR3 comprises 14 residues. The CDR3 region has the DNA TGTGCCAGCAGCTTAGCGGCAGGACAAGAGACCCAGTACTTC. Its translation is CASSLAAGQETQYF.

This rearrangement joins TRBV7-9 to TRBJ2-5; 9 bases align to TRBD1. Germline V lookup: CDR1 SEHNR, CDR2 FQNEAQ (reference sequence). The V gene end was trimmed by 7 bases and the J gene end by 2 bases; junction bases not matched to a gene: 8. The CDR3 consists of 15 residues. The CDR3 nucleotides read TGTGCCAGCACCGAAGGGACAGGGATTCAAGAGACCCAGTACTTC. It is translated as CASTEGTGIQETQYF.

The rearrangement uses TRBV2 and TRBJ1-5; D possibly corresponds to TRBD1 (6 bases). Germline CDR1 SNHLY, CDR2 FYNNEI. The CDR3 runs 15 residues. V gave up 0 bases and J gave up 6 bases, with 12 bases separating them. The CDR3 loop is CASSEAGGGGQPQHF. The CDR3 DNA is TGTGCCAGCAGTGAAGCGGGCGGGGGCGGTCAGCCCCAGCATTTT.

This rearrangement joins TRBV28 to TRBJ1-5, with D tentatively TRBD1 (5 bases). Germline V gene data show CDR1 as MDHEN and CDR2 as SYDVKM. The germline V and J ends were trimmed by 3 bases and 11 bases, with 20 bases remaining between them. There are 15 residues in the CDR3. In nucleotides, the CDR3 is TGTGCCAGCAGTTTCGAGGGGACTGGGGATTCGGCCCAGCATTTT. Amino acid sequence: CASSFEGTGDSAQHF. Complete variable domain (other parts from reference TRBV28 and TRBJ1-5): DVKVTQSSRYLVKRTGEKVFLECVQDMDHENMFWYRQDPGLGLRLIYFSYDVKMKEKGDIPEGYSVSREKKERFSLILESASTNQTSMYLCASSFEGTGDSAQHFGDGTRLSIL.